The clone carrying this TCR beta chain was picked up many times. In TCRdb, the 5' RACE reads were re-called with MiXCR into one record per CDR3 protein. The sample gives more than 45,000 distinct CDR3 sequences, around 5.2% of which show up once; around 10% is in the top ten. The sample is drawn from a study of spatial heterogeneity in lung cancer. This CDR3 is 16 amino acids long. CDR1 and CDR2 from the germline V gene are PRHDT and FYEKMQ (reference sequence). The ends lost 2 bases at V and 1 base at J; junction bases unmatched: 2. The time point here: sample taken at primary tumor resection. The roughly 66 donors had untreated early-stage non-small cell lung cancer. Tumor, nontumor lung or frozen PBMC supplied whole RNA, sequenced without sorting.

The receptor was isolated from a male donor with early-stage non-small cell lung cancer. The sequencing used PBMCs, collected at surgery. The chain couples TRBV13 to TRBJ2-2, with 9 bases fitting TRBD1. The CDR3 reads CASSLSDRGNTGELFF. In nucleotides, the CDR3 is TGTGCCAGCAGCTTATCGGACAGGGGGAACACCGGGGAGCTGTTTTTT.